The clone carrying this T cell receptor (beta chain) has only a few counts. J lost 6 bases, V lost 4 bases, and 9 bases had no gene match. The CDR3 loop spans 14 amino acids. Germline CDR1 and CDR2: SGHTA and FQGNSA. This record belongs to a study of cytomegalovirus exposure and HLA in healthy donors. PCR was performed using 60 Vbeta and 13 Jbeta primers. The table came from immunoSEQ multiplex PCR; TCRdb's copy has only in-frame clones and leaves some out. This sample has 150,000 or so clones, with 70% to 80% found just once. The sequence was collected from a woman aged 40 to 50 in good health and CMV-seronegative. J is TRBJ2-7 and V is TRBV7-2; 7 positions agree with TRBD1. The sequenced material came from PBMCs. CDR3: CASSWARGNGEQYF. CDR3 nucleotides: TGTGCCAGCAGCTGGGCCAGGGGGAATGGCGAGCAGTACTTC.